Each of the 32 T cell receptor beta chains below was sequenced from the same sample in a study of shared clonotypes between healthy human individuals. Terminally differentiated effector memory CD45RA+ cells were excluded from the naive CD8 cells, which were CD45RO-negative and positively selected for CCR7. The repertoire was sequenced with immunoSEQ multiplex PCR; TCRdb's copy has only in-frame clones and lacks some. Seen here are hundreds of thousands of clones, 98% observed once, and the top ten hold approximately 0.3%. Sequencing was done on a sample of naive CD8+ T cells sorted from blood. These receptors were obtained from a man between 25 and 39 years old in good health.

V usage is TRBV4-1 and J usage is TRBJ1-4; D call uncertain. CDR3 length equals 15 residues. The V end was cut by 0 bases, the J end by 0 bases, with 5 bases between. CDR1 and CDR2 (germline): MGHRA, YSYEKL. Here the CDR3 reads CASSQDGTTNEKLFF. The CDR3 nucleotides are TGCGCCAGCAGCCAAGACGGGACAACTAATGAAAAACTGTTTTTT.

The chain uses TRBV7-3 and TRBJ1-1; unclear D gene. This CDR3 is 13 amino acids long. In germline, CDR1 is SGHTA, CDR2 FQGTGA. Trimming took 2 bases from V and 7 from J, leaving 11 bases between them. CDR3 loop: CASSLEGAGEAFF. In nucleotides, the CDR3 is TGTGCCAGCAGCTTAGAGGGTGCAGGTGAAGCTTTCTTT.

The rearrangement joins TRBV27 to TRBJ2-7, with 11 positions matching TRBD2. CDR3 length: 14 residues. J lost 7 bases, V lost 3 bases, and 5 bases had no gene match. Germline values: CDR1 MNHEY, CDR2 SMNVEV (reference sequence). The CDR3 sequence: CASSLVAGGREQYF. The DNA for the CDR3 is TGTGCCAGCAGTTTGGTAGCGGGAGGGCGGGAGCAGTACTTC.

The gene calls are TRBV14 and TRBJ2-5, with TRBD2 matching over 7 bases. From germline, CDR1 is SGHDN and CDR2 FVKESK. The V and J ends lost 4 bases and 7 bases, in that order; junction bases with no gene match: 6. The CDR3 extends over 13 amino acids. The CDR3 is CASSLGTIVTQYF. CDR3 sequence (DNA): TGTGCCAGCAGCCTTGGGACTATTGTGACCCAGTACTTC.

V gene TRBV7-3 combines with J gene TRBJ2-3; D is unresolved. CDR1 is SGHTA and CDR2 is FQGTGA in the germline V gene. V lost 4 bases and J lost 0, with 8 bases in between. The CDR3 contains 14 residues. The CDR3 DNA follows: TGTGCCAGCAGCTCCCTGGATAGCACAGATACGCAGTATTTT. It specifies CASSSLDSTDTQYF.

The CDR3 reads CASSEVEASGYLNTEAFF. CDR3 nucleotides: TGTGCCAGCAGCGAAGTAGAAGCCTCAGGGTATTTGAACACTGAAGCTTTCTTT. The chain uses TRBV9 and TRBJ1-1; perhaps TRBD1 as D (5 bases). The CDR3 covers 18 residues. Germline values: CDR1 SGDLS, CDR2 YYNGEE. The V end was cut by 3 bases, the J end by 0 bases, with 21 bases between.

The rearrangement joins TRBV19 to TRBJ2-1; D not resolved. Germline V gene lookup returns CDR1 LNHDA and CDR2 SQIVND (reference sequence). V was clipped by 3 bases and J by 8 bases, with 14 bases between them. The CDR3 has 14 amino acids. The CDR3 nucleotides are TGTGCCAGTAGTATTAATAGGGTCCCCCATGAGCAGTTCTTC. Translated, it gives CASSINRVPHEQFF.

This chain joins TRBV5-1 and TRBJ2-3; 10 positions agree with TRBD1. CDR3 size: 17 residues. Germline lookup yields CDR1 SGHRS and CDR2 YFSETQ. After removal of 2 bases from V and 1 base from J, the junction contained 7 bases not matched to a gene. The CDR3 loop is CASSLETGGQGTDTQYF. The CDR3 coding sequence is TGCGCCAGCAGCTTAGAGACAGGGGGCCAGGGCACAGATACGCAGTATTTT.

Of note for this clone: This sample also contains other DNA sequences that code for the same CDR3. The chain combines TRBV28 with TRBJ2-2, with D perhaps assigned TRBD1 or TRBD2 (5 bases each). The CDR3 covers 14 residues. Trimming took off 6 bases at V and 1 base at J, with 9 bases between the two ends. The germline V gene has CDR1 MDHEN and CDR2 SYDVKM. The CDR3 protein is CASRLGENTGELFF. In DNA, the CDR3 is TGTGCCAGCAGATTGGGGGAGAACACCGGGGAGCTGTTTTTT.

V and J are TRBV15 and TRBJ2-2; possibly TRBD1 or TRBD2 for D (5 bases each). Germline CDR1 reads LNHNV; CDR2 reads YYDKDF (reference sequence). The CDR3 has 16 amino acids. Deletions cut 0 bases from V and 0 bases from J, with 8 bases between. The CDR3 region is CATSRERGPNTGELFF. In nucleotides, the CDR3 is TGTGCCACCAGCAGAGAGAGGGGTCCGAACACCGGGGAGCTGTTTTTT.

The chain couples TRBV7-9 to TRBJ2-7; D may match TRBD1 or TRBD2 (5 bases each). Germline CDR1 SEHNR, CDR2 FQNEAQ (reference sequence). The CDR3 sequence is 13 residues long. The V end lost 5 bases, the J end lost 4 bases, and 12 bases lay between the germline ends. DNA of the CDR3: TGTGCCAGCAGCCCGGGACCCGGTTACGAGCAGTACTTC. It is translated as CASSPGPGYEQYF.

The CDR3 protein is CASSGAASGTDTQYF. CDR3 DNA: TGTGCCAGCTCGGGGGCGGCATCGGGCACAGATACGCAGTATTTT. The rearrangement uses TRBV7-6 and TRBJ2-3, with D perhaps given as TRBD1 or TRBD2 (6 bases each). The germline V gene encodes CDR1 SGHVS and CDR2 FNYEAQ. The V and J ends lost 8 bases and 1 base respectively, with 16 bases between them. This CDR3 region has 15 residues.

The rearrangement links TRBV27 to TRBJ2-7, with TRBD2 identical over 13 bases. With 4 bases clipped from V and 5 bases from J, the junction kept 5 bases outside the gene matches. The germline gives CDR1 MNHEY, CDR2 SMNVEV (reference sequence). The CDR3 runs to 15 residues. The DNA for the CDR3 is TGTGCCAGCAGTTCAAGACTAGCGGGAGGCCACGAGCAGTACTTC. Translation gives CASSSRLAGGHEQYF.

The gene calls are TRBV27 and TRBJ1-2; D uncertain. The CDR3 has 12 amino acids. The germline gives CDR1 MNHEY, CDR2 SMNVEV (reference sequence). V was pared by 0 bases and J by 6 bases, with 5 bases between. As DNA, the CDR3 is TGTGCCAGCAGTTTATCGGGCGATGGCTACACCTTC. Protein product: CASSLSGDGYTF.

The chain recombines TRBV2 with TRBJ2-5, with unresolved D. The CDR3 consists of 13 residues. Trimming took 4 bases from V and 0 from J, leaving 6 bases between them. Germline CDR1 SNHLY, CDR2 FYNNEI. CDR3 sequence reads: CASSAPNQETQYF. For the CDR3, the DNA is TGTGCCAGCAGTGCCCCTAACCAAGAGACCCAGTACTTC.

This clone is a singleton in its sample. This chain links TRBV2 with TRBJ1-1; D is uncertain. There are 13 residues in the CDR3. Germline CDR1 and CDR2: SNHLY and FYNNEI. V lost 3 bases, J lost 1 base, and 6 bases lay in between. In nucleotides, the CDR3 is TGTGCCAGCAGTGACTGGCAGAACACTGAAGCTTTCTTT. It yields the protein CASSDWQNTEAFF.

The chain couples TRBV14 to TRBJ2-7; TRBD1 matches at 8 bases. The CDR3 extends over 16 amino acids. Per the germline V gene, CDR1 is SGHDN and CDR2 is FVKESK. Germline trimming cut 5 bases from V and 0 bases from J; bases unmatched to any gene: 9. CDR3 region: CASSFVSGQGSYEQYF. The CDR3 region has the DNA TGTGCCAGCAGCTTCGTTAGCGGACAGGGCTCCTACGAGCAGTACTTC.

The chain uses TRBV30 and TRBJ2-7, with D perhaps matching TRBD2 (6 bases). V gave up 0 bases and J gave up 4 bases, with 7 bases separating them. Germline CDR1 is GTSNPN and CDR2 is SVGIG (reference sequence). The CDR3 extends over 12 amino acids. CDR3 nucleotides: TGTGCCTGGAGTGTAGGGACTTACGAGCAGTACTTC. It is translated as CAWSVGTYEQYF.

This chain connects TRBV6-6 to TRBJ2-7; 8 bases align to TRBD1. Germline CDR1 reads MNHNY; CDR2 reads SVGAGI (reference sequence). The trim removed 0 bases at V and 2 bases at J, leaving 6 bases unmatched. This CDR3 region has 16 residues. The CDR3 sequence: CASSYSGTGYAYEQYF. DNA of the CDR3: TGTGCCAGCAGTTACTCGGGGACAGGCTACGCCTACGAGCAGTACTTC.

This rearrangement joins TRBV4-3 to TRBJ2-7; 7 bases fit TRBD2. After removal of 1 base from V and 4 bases from J, the junction contained 10 bases not matched to a gene. Germline V gives CDR1 LGHNA, CDR2 YSLEER. CDR3 length equals 16 residues. The CDR3 region has the DNA TGCGCCAGCAGCCAAGCTTCGCGGGGGAGTAGGTACGAGCAGTACTTC. It encodes CASSQASRGSRYEQYF.

The chain recombines TRBV11-3 with TRBJ2-2; TRBD1 matches at 11 bases. The trim removed 5 bases at V and 7 bases at J, leaving 9 bases unmatched. Germline loops: CDR1 SGHNT, CDR2 YENEEA. The CDR3 totals 16 residues. The CDR3 nucleotides are TGTGCCAGCAGCCCCTATGGACAGGGGGCCGACGGGGAGCTGTTTTTT. It translates to CASSPYGQGADGELFF.

The chain couples TRBV5-1 to TRBJ1-4; 8 bases match TRBD1. V was pared by 4 bases and J by 7 bases, with 6 bases of the junction left unmatched. The CDR3 has 14 amino acids. From germline, CDR1 is SGHRS and CDR2 YFSETQ. The DNA of the CDR3 is TGCGCCAGCAGCGAGGGACAGGCGGGTGAAAAACTGTTTTTT. As protein: CASSEGQAGEKLFF.

This rearrangement joins TRBV5-6 to TRBJ2-2; tentative D call: TRBD1 (6 bases). V was cut by 3 bases and J by 9 bases, with 15 bases left in between. Germline CDR1 is SGHDT and CDR2 is YYEEEE. The length of the CDR3 is 14 residues. The CDR3 spells CASSSGETHRELFF. DNA of the CDR3: TGTGCCAGCAGCTCAGGGGAAACTCACCGGGAGCTGTTTTTT.

The V gene is TRBV25-1, the J gene TRBJ2-1, with D possibly being TRBD1 (6 bases). The length of the CDR3 is 14 residues. Looked up from germline, CDR1 is MGHDK and CDR2 is SYGVNS. V dropped 7 bases and J dropped 2 bases, with 12 bases sitting between them. CDR3 region: CASTGAYTYNEQFF. CDR3 in DNA: TGTGCCAGCACAGGGGCCTACACCTACAATGAGCAGTTCTTC.

The rearrangement uses TRBV29-1 and TRBJ2-3; D unresolved. V was pared by 3 bases and J by 5 bases, with 6 bases between. This CDR3 is 11 amino acids long. Germline V lookup: CDR1 SQVTM, CDR2 ANQGSEA. This chain's CDR3 is CSVDPQDTQYF. CDR3 DNA sequence: TGCAGCGTTGATCCCCAAGATACGCAGTATTTT.

The chain uses TRBV9 and TRBJ2-3; 7 bases line up with TRBD2. CDR1 is SGDLS, CDR2 YYNGEE, per germline. This CDR3 spans 18 amino acids. The V gene end was trimmed by 3 bases and the J gene end by 3 bases; junction bases not matched to a gene: 16. Written as DNA, the CDR3 is TGTGCCAGCAGCGAGAGCAGCCTTCTAGCGGAGGAGACAGATACGCAGTATTTT. This sequence encodes CASSESSLLAEETDTQYF.

The chain employs TRBV5-3 and TRBJ1-2; D is unresolved. TRBV5-3 is an ORF for which the function is uncertain. Between the trimmed V and J ends, which lost 1 base and 4 bases, there was a span of 14 bases. The CDR3 contains 15 residues. CDR3 loop: CARSLRREFCYGYTF. The DNA of the CDR3 is TGTGCCAGAAGCTTGAGACGAGAGTTCTGCTATGGCTACACCTTC.

The V and J genes are TRBV11-2 and TRBJ2-3; D possibly corresponds to TRBD2 (5 bases). V lost 0 bases, J lost 5 bases, and 9 bases lay in between. Germline V CDR1 and CDR2: SGHAT, FQNNGV. CDR3 size: 14 residues. This CDR3 is CASSLDLREDTQYF. The CDR3 nucleotides read TGTGCCAGCAGCTTAGATCTCCGGGAAGATACGCAGTATTTT.

Regarding this clone: Other DNA sequences in this specimen translate into the identical CDR3. The chain combines TRBV9 with TRBJ1-1; no reliable D call. Germline CDR1 SGDLS, CDR2 YYNGEE. The CDR3 has 11 residues. Trimming shortened V by 7 bases and J by 1 base, and 5 bases separated the two germline ends. This CDR3 is CASGGNTEAFF. CDR3 DNA: TGTGCCAGCGGTGGGAACACTGAAGCTTTCTTT.

J is TRBJ1-5 and V is TRBV7-8; D not certain. The germline CDR1 and CDR2 sequences are SGHVS and FQNEAQ. This CDR3 has 13 amino acids. Trimming took 4 bases from V and 4 from J, leaving 8 bases between them. The CDR3 region is CASSSGPNQPQHF. The CDR3 nucleotides are TGTGCCAGCAGCTCTGGGCCAAATCAGCCCCAGCATTTT.

The chain is built from TRBV27 and TRBJ1-5; 9 positions agree with TRBD1. Per germline, CDR1 MNHEY and CDR2 SMNVEV (reference sequence). Trimming at V came to 5 bases and at J to 7 bases, leaving 3 bases not matched to a gene. The CDR3 runs 13 residues. CDR3 region: CASSRTGDQPQHF. The CDR3 nucleotides read TGTGCCAGCAGTAGGACAGGGGACCAGCCCCAGCATTTT.

The chain employs TRBV29-1 and TRBJ2-7; D might be TRBD1 or TRBD2, each matching 5 bases. Germline CDR1 reads SQVTM; CDR2 reads ANQGSEA. Trimming took off 4 bases at V and 4 bases at J, with 17 bases between the two ends. The CDR3 loop spans 14 amino acids. The CDR3 sequence: CSVVSSPEGYEQYF. The CDR3 DNA is TGCAGCGTTGTGTCCAGCCCCGAGGGGTACGAGCAGTACTTC.